This T cell receptor beta chain emerged from a study of blood T cell repertoires in COVID-19. The CDR3 length is 16 residues. Germline V CDR1 and CDR2: MDHEN, SYDVKM. V was trimmed by 0 bases and J by 1 base, leaving 12 bases between them. Measured with immunoSEQ multiplex PCR; TCRdb has only the in-frame clones, and not every one. The table has approximately 70,000 clones, approximately 91% seen once. The chain combines TRBV28 with TRBJ1-2, with a possible D match to TRBD1 (5 bases). The sequenced sample consisted of peripheral blood. The sequence came from a man aged 50-60 years with COVID-19, enrolled during active disease. CDR3 sequence: CASSLWVGVGNYGYTF. For the CDR3, the DNA is TGTGCCAGCAGTTTATGGGTAGGGGTTGGTAACTATGGCTACACCTTC.